Described below is a single T cell receptor beta chain sequence and its context. What it recognizes is unknown. The CDR3 is 15 residues long. The V gene's germline CDR1 is LNHDA and CDR2 SQIVND (reference sequence). Trimming cost V 8 bases and J 2 bases; bases outside gene matches: 9. The data stem from a study of T cell responses to AZD1222 COVID-19 vaccine. Findings of the study overall: Spike-wide vaccine-associated CD4 TCRs dominated at 160-218 and 743-854. Spike-specific TCR breadth and depth were elevated following two AZD1222 doses. Clonal diversity was possibly underestimated, and white British individuals and females predominated among donors. Among AZD1222 vaccinees, only six were seropositive at baseline.

Some clones are missing from TCRdb's copy, which holds only in-frame ones; the method was immunoSEQ multiplex PCR. The sample shows about 120,000 clones, 86% of them seen only once. The rearrangement links TRBV19 to TRBJ1-2; TRBD1 matches 9 bases. Source: peripheral blood, taken 28 days after the second AZD1222 dose. The sequence was collected from an adult who received the AZD1222 COVID-19 vaccine. CDR3 sequence reads: CASGQPDRGNYGYTF. Written as DNA, the CDR3 is TGTGCCAGTGGACAACCGGACAGGGGAAACTATGGCTACACCTTC.